This TCR beta chain originates from a study of shared T cell receptors in the human thymus (dated by TCRdb to 2020 to 2023). Concerning the study at large: The study examined how the human thymus generates shared, self-reactive T-cell receptor alpha chains.

Remarks on this clone: The antigen this receptor binds is unknown. Nothing much larger sits one base from this clone, and base qualities are not available.

The method behind the library was the immunoSEQ multiplex PCR assay. This is the immuneACCESS table as TCRdb keeps it, with only in-frame sequences that have V and J called. A part of the clones is gone; compared with another copy, unresolved V genes explain less than half, and the rest is unexplained. Within this sample are about 380,000 clones, with 95% of them counted one time only. Around 0.019% of the sample is in the top ten clones. Sequences SEHNR (CDR1) and FQNEAQ (CDR2) are obtained from the germline V gene (reference sequence). The germline ends are 18 bases apart after V is trimmed by 6 bases and J by 3 bases. The cysteine opens and the phenylalanine closes a CDR3 of 15 amino acids. The sequence is cut down to CDR3 DNA, 45 bases in frame from base 1.

The TCR originated in a human donor. The specimen was thymocytes. The chain is assembled from TRBV7-9 and TRBJ2-7; no D gene is confidently identified. The sequenced DNA: TGTGCCAGCAGACCCTCTTCTCCAGGCGGCTACGAGCAGTACTTC. This is translated as CASRPSSPGGYEQYF.